A selection of T cell receptor beta chains follows, all from one sample in a study of cytomegalovirus exposure and HLA in healthy donors. Method: immunoSEQ multiplex PCR; TCRdb's copy keeps in-frame clones and lacks some. The table has about 180,000 clones, around four fifths seen once; the top ten hold about 1.5%. Material for sequencing was PBMCs. Receptors were obtained from a man between 18 and 35 years old in good health and CMV-seronegative. CDR3s include the opening cysteine and the closing phenylalanine or tryptophan. D genes are given only for firm matches. Size tells how often a clone was seen (once, few, many) or the class of an expanded clone, and some rows leave it out.

TRBD1 | - | TRBJ1-6 | TRBV2 | CASSASGQGNSPLHF | TGTGCCAGCAGTGCAAGCGGACAGGGGAATTCACCCCTCCACTTT
TRBD1 | - | TRBJ1-4 | TRBV6-6 | CASRSHRGTTNEKLFF | TGTGCCAGCAGATCACACAGGGGGACGACTAATGAAAAACTGTTTTTT
- | - | TRBJ2-5 | TRBV18 | CASSPPMFSGDLQETQYF | TGTGCCAGCTCACCCCCGATGTTCTCGGGAGATCTCCAAGAGACCCAGTACTTC
TRBD1 | - | TRBJ1-3 | TRBV4-3 | CASSQRTGTGNTIYF | TGCGCCAGCAGCCAGAGGACAGGGACGGGAAACACCATATATTTT
- | once | TRBJ2-2 | TRBV11-3 | CASSLRPANTGELFF | TGTGCCAGCAGCTTACGCCCAGCGAACACCGGGGAGCTGTTTTTT
TRBD1 | - | TRBJ1-2 | TRBV7-9 | CASSLAGTEIYGYTF | TGTGCCAGCAGCTTAGCGGGGACAGAGATTTATGGCTACACCTTC
- | - | TRBJ2-7 | TRBV21-1 | CASSPRDSLYEQYF | TGTGCCAGCAGCCCCCGGGACAGTCTTTACGAGCAGTACTTC
TRBD2 | - | TRBJ2-7 | TRBV9 | CASSGTREGTYEQYF | TGTGCCAGCAGCGGGACCAGGGAGGGAACCTACGAGCAGTACTTC
- | - | TRBJ1-6 | TRBV6-1 | CASSVTGTNSPLHF | TGTGCCAGCAGTGTAACAGGGACTAATTCACCCCTCCACTTT
TRBD2 | - | TRBJ2-1 | TRBV7-7 | CASSFGSGNEQFF | TGTGCTAGCAGCTTTGGTAGCGGGAATGAGCAGTTCTTC
TRBD1 | few | TRBJ1-2 | TRBV2 | CASSAGQGYGYTF | TGTGCCAGCAGTGCGGGACAGGGGTATGGCTACACCTTC
- | - | TRBJ1-2 | TRBV11-1 | CASSHGSQGHGYTF | TGTGCCAGCAGTCATGGGTCTCAGGGCCACGGCTACACCTTC
- | - | TRBJ1-5 | TRBV7-2 | CASSLTQGNNQPQHF | TGTGCCAGCAGCTTAACACAGGGCAATAATCAGCCCCAGCATTTT
- | - | TRBJ1-5 | TRBV5-8 | CASSPWVGTDNQPQHF | TGTGCCAGCAGCCCATGGGTGGGCACAGACAATCAGCCCCAGCATTTT
TRBD2 | - | TRBJ2-1 | TRBV18 | CASSLREGRYNEQFF | TGTGCCAGCTCACTCCGGGAGGGCCGGTATAATGAGCAGTTCTTC
- | - | TRBJ1-1 | TRBV9 | CASSFRQATEAFF | TGTGCCAGCAGTTTCAGACAGGCCACTGAAGCTTTCTTT
TRBD2 | - | TRBJ2-3 | TRBV5-6 | CASSFGLAADTQYF | TGTGCCAGCAGTTTTGGACTAGCAGCAGATACGCAGTATTTT
- | - | TRBJ1-5 | TRBV4-3 | CASSQAGDDQPQHF | TGCGCCAGCAGCCAAGCAGGGGATGATCAGCCCCAGCATTTT
TRBD2 | - | TRBJ2-5 | TRBV6-1 | CASRLGLAGIKTQYF | TGTGCCAGCAGGTTGGGGCTAGCGGGGATAAAGACCCAGTACTTC
TRBD1 | - | TRBJ2-1 | TRBV4-3 | CASSQEVGQDFSYNEQFF | TGCGCCAGCAGCCAAGAAGTGGGACAGGACTTCTCCTACAATGAGCAGTTCTTC
TRBD1 | - | TRBJ2-5 | TRBV2 | CASRATGGAGETQYF | TGTGCCAGCAGGGCGACAGGGGGCGCGGGGGAGACCCAGTACTTC
TRBD1 | once | TRBJ2-2 | TRBV11-2 | CASSRTGGASGELFF | TGTGCCAGCAGCAGGACAGGGGGCGCCTCCGGGGAGCTGTTTTTT
- | - | TRBJ2-2 | TRBV6-1 | CASLGGAGGELFF | TGTGCCAGCCTGGGGGGGGCTGGCGGGGAGCTGTTTTTT
- | - | TRBJ1-3 | TRBV5-7 | CASSLVTPSRNTIYF | TGTGCCAGCAGCTTGGTTACCCCTTCTAGAAACACCATATATTTT
TRBD2 | - | TRBJ2-3 | TRBV5-8 | CASSLSGSSDTQYF | TGTGCCAGCAGTCTTAGCGGGAGCTCAGATACGCAGTATTTT
TRBD1 | - | TRBJ1-2 | TRBV19 | CASSFRTGTHGGYTF | TGTGCCAGTAGTTTCCGGACAGGGACCCACGGGGGCTACACCTTC
- | - | TRBJ2-3 | TRBV5-1 | CASSLVSGPRTDTQYF | TGCGCCAGCAGCTTGGTGTCAGGCCCGCGCACAGATACGCAGTATTTT
- | - | TRBJ1-4 | TRBV30 | CAWSVSLAGQAGPYNEKLFF | TGTGCCTGGAGTGTGTCGTTGGCGGGGCAGGCCGGCCCATATAATGAAAAACTGTTTTTT
TRBD2 | - | TRBJ2-1 | TRBV6-4 | CASSDGLAGVSEQFF | TGTGCCAGCAGTGACGGACTAGCTGGAGTTTCTGAGCAGTTCTTC
TRBD2 | - | TRBJ2-1 | TRBV5-1 | CASRYLAGGFSYNEQFF | TGCGCCAGCAGGTACTTAGCGGGGGGTTTCTCCTACAATGAGCAGTTCTTC
TRBD1 | - | TRBJ2-5 | TRBV9 | CASSVAGGTGVETQYF | TGTGCCAGCAGCGTTGCCGGAGGGACAGGAGTGGAGACCCAGTACTTC
- | - | TRBJ1-2 | TRBV30 | CAGEARGLYGYTF | TGTGCCGGGGAGGCGCGGGGGCTCTATGGCTACACCTTC
TRBD2 | - | TRBJ2-3 | TRBV27 | CASSLGTSGADTQYF | TGTGCCAGCAGTTTAGGCACTAGCGGAGCCGATACGCAGTATTTT
TRBD1 | - | TRBJ2-6 | TRBV9 | CASSVTDRAGANVLTF | TGTGCCAGCAGCGTCACCGACAGGGCCGGGGCCAACGTCCTGACTTTC
TRBD1 | - | TRBJ2-7 | TRBV11-3 | CASSSDRDRGREQYF | TGTGCCAGCAGCTCGGACCGGGACAGGGGGCGGGAGCAGTACTTC
TRBD1 | few | TRBJ2-1 | TRBV6-4 | CAGTGHNEQFF | TGTGCCGGGACAGGGCACAATGAGCAGTTCTTC
- | - | TRBJ2-1 | TRBV5-4 | CASSGGGGEYNEQFF | TGTGCCAGCAGCGGAGGGGGGGGAGAATACAATGAGCAGTTCTTC
- | - | TRBJ2-7 | TRBV9 | CASSVGGSNPGEQYF | TGTGCCAGCAGCGTAGGAGGCTCGAATCCGGGGGAGCAGTACTTC
TRBD1 | - | TRBJ2-4 | TRBV29-1 | CSVHTGGVGNIQYF | TGCAGCGTTCACACAGGGGGCGTCGGAAACATTCAGTACTTC
- | - | TRBJ1-6 | TRBV27 | CASSLAGQPNSPLHF | TGTGCCAGCAGCCTGGCCGGACAGCCAAATTCACCCCTCCACTTT
TRBD1 | - | TRBJ1-2 | TRBV6-1 | CASSEVGTGYGYTF | TGTGCCAGCAGCGAAGTTGGGACAGGGTATGGCTACACCTTC
TRBD2 | - | TRBJ2-7 | TRBV11-2 | CASSPGLPSYEQYF | TGTGCCAGCAGCCCGGGACTACCTTCCTACGAGCAGTACTTC
TRBD2 | - | TRBJ2-7 | TRBV18 | CASSPRSGLAAEQYF | TGTGCCAGCTCACCACGTTCCGGACTAGCTGCCGAGCAGTACTTC
TRBD2 | few | TRBJ2-5 | TRBV2 | CASGAGVETQYF | TGTGCCAGTGGCGCGGGGGTGGAGACCCAGTACTTC
- | - | TRBJ2-7 | TRBV4-1 | CASSQDGKRPEQYF | TGCGCCAGCAGCCAAGATGGGAAGCGGCCGGAGCAGTACTTC
- | - | TRBJ1-2 | TRBV27 | CASSLSRDTSNYGYTF | TGTGCCAGTAGTTTAAGTCGGGATACTTCTAACTATGGCTACACCTTC
TRBD1 | - | TRBJ2-2 | TRBV18 | CASSLGQGRELFF | TGTGCCAGCTCCCTAGGACAGGGAAGGGAGCTGTTTTTT
TRBD2 | few | TRBJ2-1 | TRBV5-1 | CASSWPRTSGYNEQFF | TGCGCCAGCAGCTGGCCCCGGACTAGCGGCTACAATGAGCAGTTCTTC
- | - | TRBJ1-1 | TRBV9 | CASSPREAGLNTEAFF | TGTGCCAGCAGCCCCAGGGAGGCAGGGTTGAACACTGAAGCTTTCTTT
TRBD2 | once | TRBJ2-3 | TRBV2 | CASRVAGVSTDTQYF | TGTGCCAGCAGGGTAGCGGGGGTTAGCACAGATACGCAGTATTTT
- | - | TRBJ2-5 | TRBV18 | CASSPGASETQYF | TGTGCCAGCTCACCTGGGGCGTCGGAGACCCAGTACTTC
TRBD2 | - | TRBJ2-3 | TRBV9 | CASSGAPITSGVSTDTQYF | TGTGCCAGCAGCGGAGCCCCGATAACTAGCGGGGTTAGCACAGATACGCAGTATTTT
- | - | TRBJ2-5 | TRBV5-1 | CASSLEASPQQYF | TGCGCCAGCAGCTTGGAGGCTAGCCCTCAACAGTACTTC
TRBD2 | - | TRBJ2-3 | TRBV6-5 | CASSSAGTSAQYF | TGTGCCAGCAGTTCAGCCGGGACTAGCGCGCAGTATTTT
- | - | TRBJ1-2 | TRBV5-5 | CASSAYRDSGYTF | TGTGCCAGCAGCGCCTACAGGGATTCTGGCTACACCTTC